This TCR beta chain emerged from a study of naive and memory T cell subsets. This clonotype appeared many times. V gave up 5 bases and J gave up 7 bases; unmatched junction bases: 2. From germline, CDR1 is DFQATT and CDR2 SNEGSKA (reference sequence). CDR3 length equals 10 residues. TCR cDNA received a 3' ligated oligonucleotide that carried a UMI. Ligated cDNA underwent four rounds of PCR with nested alpha and beta constant region primers and SP2. For blood and skin samples, reverse transcription used TCR alpha and beta constant primers. TCRdb used MiXCR to reprocess the 5' RACE reads, holding one entry per CDR3 protein. Counted here are about 62,000 distinct CDR3 sequences, under 10% occurring once; the ten biggest clones make up over 15%.

The TCR originated in a female donor in good health. V usage is TRBV20-1 and J usage is TRBJ2-7, with 7 bases that match TRBD2. CDR3 DNA sequence: TGCAGTGCTGGAGCGGGGGAGCAGTACTTC. It is translated as CSAGAGEQYF.